This entry describes one T cell receptor (beta chain). Original analysis: For nucleated cells, counts were estimated from reference gene primer amplification. TCRdb's table, derived via immunoSEQ multiplex PCR, lists solely in-frame clones and lacks some. That table supplies the V and J calls and clone size; D and trimming were determined from the DNA. The sample consists of about 260,000 clones, approximately 89% of them appearing once. The data derive from a study of blood T cell repertoires in COVID-19. Study overall: Sites across the United States, Italy and Spain contributed samples from acute and convalescent COVID-19.

The CDR3 covers 16 residues. The V gene's germline CDR1 is MDHEN and CDR2 SYDVKM. V lost 4 bases, J lost 5 bases, and 17 bases lay in between. Donors were grouped by their self-reported clinical history. In the 2 weeks before study entry, exposed participants met a COVID-19 case, which was PCR-confirmed or clinician-diagnosed. The J gene is TRBJ1-4, the V gene TRBV28; maybe TRBD1 (5 bases). The specimen sequenced was PBMCs or T cells enriched from blood (not recorded which). This clonotype was obtained from a woman aged 40 to 50 who had been exposed to COVID-19. DNA for the CDR3: TGTGCCAGCAGTTCCCCTACCCAGGGTACGAATGAAAAACTGTTTTTT. Translated: CASSSPTQGTNEKLFF.